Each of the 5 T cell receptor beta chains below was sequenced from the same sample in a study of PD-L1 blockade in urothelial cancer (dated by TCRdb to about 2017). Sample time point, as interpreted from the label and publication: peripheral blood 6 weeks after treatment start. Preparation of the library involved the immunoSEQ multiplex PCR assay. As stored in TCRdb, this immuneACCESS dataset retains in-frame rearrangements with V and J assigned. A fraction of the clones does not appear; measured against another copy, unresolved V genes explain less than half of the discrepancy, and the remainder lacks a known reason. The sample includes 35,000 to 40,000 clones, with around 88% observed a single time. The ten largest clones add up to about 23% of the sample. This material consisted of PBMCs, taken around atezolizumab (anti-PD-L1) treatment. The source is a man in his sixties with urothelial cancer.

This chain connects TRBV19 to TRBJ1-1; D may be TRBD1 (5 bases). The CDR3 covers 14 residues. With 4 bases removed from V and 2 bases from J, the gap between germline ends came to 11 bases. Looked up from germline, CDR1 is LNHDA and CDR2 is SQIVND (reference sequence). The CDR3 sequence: CASSNDRLNTEAFF. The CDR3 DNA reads TGTGCCAGTAGTAACGACAGACTTAACACTGAAGCTTTCTTT.

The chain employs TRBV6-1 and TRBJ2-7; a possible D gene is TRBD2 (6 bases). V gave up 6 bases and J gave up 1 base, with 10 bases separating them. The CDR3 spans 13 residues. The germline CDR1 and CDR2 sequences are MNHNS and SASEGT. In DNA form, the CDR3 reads TGTGCCAGCAGGACTAGGAAGTCCTACGAGCAGTACTTC. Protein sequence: CASRTRKSYEQYF.

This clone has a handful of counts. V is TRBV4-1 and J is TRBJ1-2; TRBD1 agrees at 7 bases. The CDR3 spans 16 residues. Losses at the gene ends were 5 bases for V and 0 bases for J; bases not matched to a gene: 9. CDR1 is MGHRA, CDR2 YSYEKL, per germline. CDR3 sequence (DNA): TGCGCCAGCAGCTTCTCACTGGGACAGACTAACTATGGCTACACCTTC. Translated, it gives CASSFSLGQTNYGYTF.

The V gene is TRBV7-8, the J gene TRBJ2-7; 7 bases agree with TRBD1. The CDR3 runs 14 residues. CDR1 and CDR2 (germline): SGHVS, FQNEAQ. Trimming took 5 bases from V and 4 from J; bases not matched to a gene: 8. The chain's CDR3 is CASSPRDRKYEQYF. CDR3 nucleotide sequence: TGTGCCAGCAGCCCCCGGGACAGAAAATACGAGCAGTACTTC.

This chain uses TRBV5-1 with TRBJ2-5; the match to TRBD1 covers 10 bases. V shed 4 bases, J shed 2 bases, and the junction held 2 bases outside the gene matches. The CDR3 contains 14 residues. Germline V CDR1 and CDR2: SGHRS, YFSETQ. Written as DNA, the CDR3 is TGCGCCAGCAGCGTGGGACAGGGGCAAGAGACCCAGTACTTC. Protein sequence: CASSVGQGQETQYF.